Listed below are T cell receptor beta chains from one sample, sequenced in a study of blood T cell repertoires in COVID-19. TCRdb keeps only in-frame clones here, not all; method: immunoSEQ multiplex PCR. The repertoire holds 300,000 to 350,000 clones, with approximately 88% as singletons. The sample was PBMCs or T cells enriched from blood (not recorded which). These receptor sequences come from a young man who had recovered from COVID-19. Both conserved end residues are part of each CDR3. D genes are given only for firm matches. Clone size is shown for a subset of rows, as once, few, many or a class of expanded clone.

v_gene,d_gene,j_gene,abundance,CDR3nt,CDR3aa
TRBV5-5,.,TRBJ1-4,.,TGTGCCAGCAGCTTGATTCCTGCAACTAATGAAAAACTGTTTTTT,CASSLIPATNEKLFF
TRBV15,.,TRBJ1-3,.,TGTGCCACCAGCAGAGATCAGGGCGGAAACACCATATATTTT,CATSRDQGGNTIYF
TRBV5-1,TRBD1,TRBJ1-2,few,TGCGCCAGCACCCTGGACAGGGGATATGGCTACACCTTC,CASTLDRGYGYTF
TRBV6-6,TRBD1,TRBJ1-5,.,TGTGCCAGCAGTCCCTACTCAGGGGGCGCGGGGAGCAATCAGCCCCAGCATTTT,CASSPYSGGAGSNQPQHF
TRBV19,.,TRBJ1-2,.,TGTGCCAGTCACCGGGGTAACTATGGCTACACCTTC,CASHRGNYGYTF
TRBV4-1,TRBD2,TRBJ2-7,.,TGCGCCAGCAGCCAAAACGCCGGGGGGGCCTCCTACGAGCAGTACTTC,CASSQNAGGASYEQYF
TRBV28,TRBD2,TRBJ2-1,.,TGTGCCAGCAGTCCTAGCGGGGGGGCCAATGAGCAGTTCTTC,CASSPSGGANEQFF
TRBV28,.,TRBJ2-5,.,TGTGCCAGCAGTTTTTTTGACAAAGAGACCCAGTACTTC,CASSFFDKETQYF
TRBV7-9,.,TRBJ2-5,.,TGTGCCAGCAGCCACCAGGGATTGGAGACCCAGTACTTC,CASSHQGLETQYF
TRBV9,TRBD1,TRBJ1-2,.,TGTGCCAGCAGCCCCCCCGGACAGGAGCCCCACTATGGCTACACCTTC,CASSPPGQEPHYGYTF
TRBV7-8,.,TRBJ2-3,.,TGTGCCAGCAGCTTATCAGGGTCTACAGATACGCAGTATTTT,CASSLSGSTDTQYF
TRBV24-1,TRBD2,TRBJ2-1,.,TGTGCCACCAGTGACCCAAGCGGGGACTACAATGAGCAGTTCTTC,CATSDPSGDYNEQFF
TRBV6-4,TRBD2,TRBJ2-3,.,TGTGCCAGCAGTGATAGCGGGGGGGCCACAGATACGCAGTATTTT,CASSDSGGATDTQYF
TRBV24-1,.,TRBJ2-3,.,TGTGCCACCAGTGACCCGGGACTTTTTAGCACAGATACGCAGTATTTT,CATSDPGLFSTDTQYF
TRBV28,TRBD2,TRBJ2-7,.,TGTGCCAGCAGGAGCGCTAGCGGGGGGAAGTACGAGCAGTACTTC,CASRSASGGKYEQYF
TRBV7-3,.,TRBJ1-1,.,TGTGCCAGCAGCTTAAAGGACAGCGGAGAAGCTTTCTTT,CASSLKDSGEAFF
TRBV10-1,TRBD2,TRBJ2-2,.,TGCGCCAGCAGTGAATGGAGCGGGGGGTTCACCGGGGAGCTGTTTTTT,CASSEWSGGFTGELFF
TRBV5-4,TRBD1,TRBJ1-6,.,TGTGCCAGCAGCTTGGATGGGACAGGGGGCACGAATTCACCCCTCCACTTT,CASSLDGTGGTNSPLHF
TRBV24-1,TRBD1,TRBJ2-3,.,TGTGCCACCAGTGCACAGGGGCCATTAGATACGCAGTATTTT,CATSAQGPLDTQYF
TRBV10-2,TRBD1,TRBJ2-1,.,TGCGCCAGCAGGTTGCGGGACAGGGGGCGGAATGAGCAGTTCTTC,CASRLRDRGRNEQFF
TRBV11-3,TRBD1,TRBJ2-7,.,TGTGCCAGCAGCCCGGGACAGGGGAATTACGAGCAGTACTTC,CASSPGQGNYEQYF
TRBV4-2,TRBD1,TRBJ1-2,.,TGTGCCAGCAGCCTGGGGACAGGGGACCGTTATGGCTACACCTTC,CASSLGTGDRYGYTF
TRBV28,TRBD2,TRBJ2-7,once,TGTGCCAGCAGTTCGGGACTAGCGGGGGCTGCCTACGAGCAGTACTTC,CASSSGLAGAAYEQYF
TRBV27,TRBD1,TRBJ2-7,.,TGTGCCAGCAGGGCATGGCAGGGGGAGTTTAACGAGCAGTACTTC,CASRAWQGEFNEQYF
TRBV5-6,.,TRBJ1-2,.,TGTGCCAGCAGCCGCCGGGTCGAGGAGGGCTACACCTTC,CASSRRVEEGYTF
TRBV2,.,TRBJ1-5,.,TGTGCCAGCAGTGAAAGGTGGCGGCAGCCCCAGCATTTT,CASSERWRQPQHF
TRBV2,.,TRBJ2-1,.,TGTGCCAGCAGTGAGACTAGTTTCCAGTTCTTC,CASSETSFQFF
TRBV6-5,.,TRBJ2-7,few,TGTGCCAGCGCCGAAGGGACTGGGCTCTACGAGCAGTACTTC,CASAEGTGLYEQYF
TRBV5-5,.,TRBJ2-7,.,TGTGCCAGCAGCTTACTCGGCAAGGGGGAGCAGTACTTC,CASSLLGKGEQYF
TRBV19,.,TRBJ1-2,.,TGTGCCAGTACCCCAACAGGGAGGGGATACGGCTACACCTTC,CASTPTGRGYGYTF
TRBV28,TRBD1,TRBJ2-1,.,TGTGCCAGCACACCAGGGGGCCCGTACAATGAGCAGTTCTTC,CASTPGGPYNEQFF
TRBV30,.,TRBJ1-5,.,TGTGCCTGGACAACAGAGTACAATCAGCCCCAGCATTTT,CAWTTEYNQPQHF
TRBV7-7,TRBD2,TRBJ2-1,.,TGTGCCAGCAGCTTAGCGACTAGCGGGGGGGCCGAGGATGAGCAGTTCTTC,CASSLATSGGAEDEQFF